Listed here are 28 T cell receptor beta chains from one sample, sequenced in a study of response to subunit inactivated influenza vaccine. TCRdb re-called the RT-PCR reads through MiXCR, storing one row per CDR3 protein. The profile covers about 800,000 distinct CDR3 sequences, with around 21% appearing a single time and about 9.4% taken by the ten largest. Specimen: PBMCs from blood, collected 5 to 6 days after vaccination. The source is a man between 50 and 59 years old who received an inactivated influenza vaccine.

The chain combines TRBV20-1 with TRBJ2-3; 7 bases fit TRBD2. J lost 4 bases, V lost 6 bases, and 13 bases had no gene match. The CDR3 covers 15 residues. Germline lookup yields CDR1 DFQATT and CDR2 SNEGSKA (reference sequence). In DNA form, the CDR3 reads TGCAGTGCAAACCGGGACTACACCGGGGCAGATACGCAGTATTTT. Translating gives CSANRDYTGADTQYF.

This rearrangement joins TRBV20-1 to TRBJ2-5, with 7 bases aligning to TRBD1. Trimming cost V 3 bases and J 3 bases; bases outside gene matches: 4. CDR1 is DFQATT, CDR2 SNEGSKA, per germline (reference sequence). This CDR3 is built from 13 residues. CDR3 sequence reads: CSASEGAEETQYF. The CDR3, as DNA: TGCAGTGCTAGTGAGGGGGCGGAAGAGACCCAGTACTTC.

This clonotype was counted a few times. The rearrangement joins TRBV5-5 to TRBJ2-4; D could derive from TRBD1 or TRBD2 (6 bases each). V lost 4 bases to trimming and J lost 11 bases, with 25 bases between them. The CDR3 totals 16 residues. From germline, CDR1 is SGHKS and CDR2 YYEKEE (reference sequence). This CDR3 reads CASSRGTRQATPLQYF. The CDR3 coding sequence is TGTGCCAGCAGCCGGGGGACTCGACAGGCTACTCCACTTCAGTACTTC.

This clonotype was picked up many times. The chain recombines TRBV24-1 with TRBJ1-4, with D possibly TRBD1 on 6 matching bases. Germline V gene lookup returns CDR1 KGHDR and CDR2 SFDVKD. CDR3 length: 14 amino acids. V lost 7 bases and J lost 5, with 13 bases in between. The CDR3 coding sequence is TGTGCCACCAGCGCCGGGGGGCCAAATGAAAAACTGTTTTTT. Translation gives CATSAGGPNEKLFF.

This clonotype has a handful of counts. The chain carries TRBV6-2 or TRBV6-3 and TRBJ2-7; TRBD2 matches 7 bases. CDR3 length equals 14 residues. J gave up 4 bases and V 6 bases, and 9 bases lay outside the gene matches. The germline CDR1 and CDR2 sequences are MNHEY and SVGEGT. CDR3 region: CASRTPGLLYEQYF. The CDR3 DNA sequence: TGTGCCAGCAGGACCCCGGGACTATTATACGAGCAGTACTTC.

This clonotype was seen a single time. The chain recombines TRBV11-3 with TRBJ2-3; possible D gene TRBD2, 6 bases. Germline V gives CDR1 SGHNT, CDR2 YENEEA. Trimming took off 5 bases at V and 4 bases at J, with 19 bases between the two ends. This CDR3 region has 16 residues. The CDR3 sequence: CASSLGLGTYSDTQYF. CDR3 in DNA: TGTGCCAGCAGCCTGGGACTCGGAACGTACTCAGATACGCAGTATTTT.

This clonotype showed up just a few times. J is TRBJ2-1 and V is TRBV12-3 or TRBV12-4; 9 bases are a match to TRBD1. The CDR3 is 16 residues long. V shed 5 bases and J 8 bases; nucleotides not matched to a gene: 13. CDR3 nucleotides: TGTGCCAGCAGTCCTTCGCCGGGACAGGGTCTCGATGAGCAGTTCTTC. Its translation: CASSPSPGQGLDEQFF.

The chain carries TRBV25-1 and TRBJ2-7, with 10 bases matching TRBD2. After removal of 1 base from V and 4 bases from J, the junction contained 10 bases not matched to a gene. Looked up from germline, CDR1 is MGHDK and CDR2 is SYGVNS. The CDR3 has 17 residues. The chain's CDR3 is CASSESPSSGGLYEQYF. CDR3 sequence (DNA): TGTGCCAGCAGTGAATCTCCATCTAGCGGGGGCCTTTACGAGCAGTACTTC.

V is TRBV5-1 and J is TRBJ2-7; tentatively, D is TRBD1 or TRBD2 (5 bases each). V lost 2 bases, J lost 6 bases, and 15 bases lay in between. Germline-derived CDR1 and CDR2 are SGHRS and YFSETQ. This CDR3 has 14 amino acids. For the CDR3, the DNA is TGCGCCAGCAGCTTCTCTCAGGGAGTGGGCGAGCAGTACTTC. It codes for CASSFSQGVGEQYF.

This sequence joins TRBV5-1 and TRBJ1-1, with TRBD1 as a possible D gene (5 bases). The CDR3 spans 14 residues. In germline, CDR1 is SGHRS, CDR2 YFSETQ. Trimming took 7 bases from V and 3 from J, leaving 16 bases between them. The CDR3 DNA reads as TGCGCCAGCGGCCCAGGCCAGGGAGACACTGAAGCTTTCTTT. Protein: CASGPGQGDTEAFF.

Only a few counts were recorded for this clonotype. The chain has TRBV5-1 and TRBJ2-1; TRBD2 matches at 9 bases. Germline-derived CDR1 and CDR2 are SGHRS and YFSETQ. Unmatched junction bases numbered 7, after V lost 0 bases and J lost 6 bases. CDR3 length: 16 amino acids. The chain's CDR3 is CASSLAAGGPTNEQFF. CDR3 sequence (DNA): TGCGCCAGCAGCTTGGCGGCGGGAGGGCCTACCAATGAGCAGTTCTTC.

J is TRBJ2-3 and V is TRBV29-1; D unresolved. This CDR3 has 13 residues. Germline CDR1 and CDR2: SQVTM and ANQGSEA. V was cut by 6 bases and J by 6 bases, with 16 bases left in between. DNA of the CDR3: TGCAGCGTCCTCGACCCCAGGTCGGATACGCAGTATTTT. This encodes CSVLDPRSDTQYF.

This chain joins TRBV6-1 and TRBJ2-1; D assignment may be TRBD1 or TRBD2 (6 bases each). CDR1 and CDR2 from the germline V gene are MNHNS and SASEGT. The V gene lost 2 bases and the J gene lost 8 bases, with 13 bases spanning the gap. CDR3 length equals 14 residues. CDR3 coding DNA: TGTGCCAGCAGTGAATTAGGGGGGCACGATGAGCAGTTCTTC. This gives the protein CASSELGGHDEQFF.

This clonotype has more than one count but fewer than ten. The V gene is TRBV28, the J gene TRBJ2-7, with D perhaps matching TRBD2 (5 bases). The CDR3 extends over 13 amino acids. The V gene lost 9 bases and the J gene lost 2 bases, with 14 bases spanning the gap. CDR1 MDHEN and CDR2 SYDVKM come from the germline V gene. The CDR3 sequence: CASTWAGAYEQYF. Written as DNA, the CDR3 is TGTGCCAGTACATGGGCGGGTGCCTACGAGCAGTACTTC.

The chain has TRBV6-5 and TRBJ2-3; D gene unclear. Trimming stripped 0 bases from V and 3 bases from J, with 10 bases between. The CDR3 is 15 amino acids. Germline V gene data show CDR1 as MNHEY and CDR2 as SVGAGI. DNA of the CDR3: TGTGCCAGCAGTTACTCGAAGGCCAAGACAGATACGCAGTATTTT. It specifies CASSYSKAKTDTQYF.

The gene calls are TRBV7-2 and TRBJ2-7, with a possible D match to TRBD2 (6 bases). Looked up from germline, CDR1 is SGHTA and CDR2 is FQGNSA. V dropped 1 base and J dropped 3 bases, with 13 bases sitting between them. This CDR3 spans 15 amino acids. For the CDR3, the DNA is TGTGCCAGCAGCTTAGGGCAGGGAGGACACTACGAGCAGTACTTC. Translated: CASSLGQGGHYEQYF.

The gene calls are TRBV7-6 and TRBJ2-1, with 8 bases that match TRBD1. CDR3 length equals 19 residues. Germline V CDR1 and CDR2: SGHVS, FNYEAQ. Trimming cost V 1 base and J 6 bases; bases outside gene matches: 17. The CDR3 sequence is CASSLVASFDRGALNEQFF. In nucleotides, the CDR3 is TGTGCCAGCAGCTTAGTAGCCTCTTTCGACAGGGGCGCCCTCAATGAGCAGTTCTTC.

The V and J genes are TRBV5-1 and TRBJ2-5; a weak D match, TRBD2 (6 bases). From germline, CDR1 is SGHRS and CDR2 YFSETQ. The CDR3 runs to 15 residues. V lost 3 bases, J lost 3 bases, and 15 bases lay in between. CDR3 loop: CASSSDRDFKETQYF. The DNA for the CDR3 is TGCGCCAGCAGCTCGGACCGGGACTTCAAAGAGACCCAGTACTTC. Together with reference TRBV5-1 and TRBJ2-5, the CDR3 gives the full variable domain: KAGVTQTPRYLIKTRGQQVTLSCSPISGHRSVSWYQQTPGQGLQFLFEYFSETQRNKGNFPGRFSGRQFSNSRSEMNVSTLELGDSALYLCASSSDRDFKETQYFGPGTRLLVL.

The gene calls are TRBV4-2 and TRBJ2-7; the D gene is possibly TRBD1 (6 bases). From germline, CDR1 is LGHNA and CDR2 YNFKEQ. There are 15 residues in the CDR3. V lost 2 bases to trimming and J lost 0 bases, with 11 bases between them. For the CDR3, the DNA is TGTGCCAGCAGCCAAACCACAGGGAGCTCCTACGAGCAGTACTTC. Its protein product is CASSQTTGSSYEQYF.

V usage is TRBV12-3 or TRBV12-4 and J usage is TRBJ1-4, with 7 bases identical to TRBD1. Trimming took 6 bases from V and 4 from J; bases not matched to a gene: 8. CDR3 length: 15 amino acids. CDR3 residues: CASSRQQGFNEKLFF. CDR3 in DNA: TGTGCCAGCAGCCGACAACAGGGGTTTAATGAAAAACTGTTTTTT.

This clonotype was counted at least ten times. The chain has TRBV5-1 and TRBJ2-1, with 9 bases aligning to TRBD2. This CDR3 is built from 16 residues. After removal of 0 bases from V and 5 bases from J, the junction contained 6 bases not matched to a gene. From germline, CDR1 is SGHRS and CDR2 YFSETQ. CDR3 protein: CASSLAPTSGNNEQFF. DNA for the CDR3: TGCGCCAGCAGCTTGGCCCCGACTAGCGGTAACAATGAGCAGTTCTTC.

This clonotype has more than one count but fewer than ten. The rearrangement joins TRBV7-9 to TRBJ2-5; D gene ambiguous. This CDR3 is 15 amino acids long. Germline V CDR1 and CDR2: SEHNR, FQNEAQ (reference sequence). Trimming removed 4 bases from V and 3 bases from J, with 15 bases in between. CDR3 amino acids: CASSWLSGPKETQYF. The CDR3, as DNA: TGTGCCAGCAGCTGGCTTTCGGGTCCGAAAGAGACCCAGTACTTC. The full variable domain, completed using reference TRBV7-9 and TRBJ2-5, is DTGVSQNPRHKITKRGQNVTFRCDPISEHNRLYWYRQTLGQGPEFLTYFQNEAQLEKSRLLSDRFSAERPKGSFSTLEIQRTEQGDSAMYLCASSWLSGPKETQYFGPGTRLLVL.

The CDR3 loop reads CANRDRPNTEAFF. For the CDR3, the DNA is TGTGCCAATCGGGACAGGCCGAACACTGAAGCTTTCTTT. The chain is built from TRBV10-3 and TRBJ1-1; 8 bases agree with TRBD1. Germline trimming cut 10 bases from V and 1 base from J; bases unmatched to any gene: 5. This CDR3 has 13 residues. Germline V CDR1 and CDR2: ENHRY, SYGVKD.

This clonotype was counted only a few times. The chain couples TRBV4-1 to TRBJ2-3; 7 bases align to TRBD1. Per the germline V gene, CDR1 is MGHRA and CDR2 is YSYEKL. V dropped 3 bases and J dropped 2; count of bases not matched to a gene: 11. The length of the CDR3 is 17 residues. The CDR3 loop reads CASSHPTGRKLTDTQYF. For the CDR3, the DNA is TGCGCCAGCAGCCACCCGACAGGGCGCAAACTCACAGATACGCAGTATTTT.

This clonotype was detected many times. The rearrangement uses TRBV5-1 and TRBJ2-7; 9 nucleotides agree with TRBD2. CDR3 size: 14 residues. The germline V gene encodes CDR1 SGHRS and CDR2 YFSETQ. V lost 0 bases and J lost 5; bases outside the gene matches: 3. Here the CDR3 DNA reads TGCGCCAGCAGCTTGGTAGCGGGAGTTGACGAGCAGTACTTC. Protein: CASSLVAGVDEQYF.

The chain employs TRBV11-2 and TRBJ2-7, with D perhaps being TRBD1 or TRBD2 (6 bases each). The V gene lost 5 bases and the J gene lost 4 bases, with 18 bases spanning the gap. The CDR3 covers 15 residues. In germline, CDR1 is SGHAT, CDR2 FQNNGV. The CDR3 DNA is TGTGCCAGCAGCCTGGGTGGGGGGCAATGGTACGAGCAGTACTTC. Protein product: CASSLGGGQWYEQYF.

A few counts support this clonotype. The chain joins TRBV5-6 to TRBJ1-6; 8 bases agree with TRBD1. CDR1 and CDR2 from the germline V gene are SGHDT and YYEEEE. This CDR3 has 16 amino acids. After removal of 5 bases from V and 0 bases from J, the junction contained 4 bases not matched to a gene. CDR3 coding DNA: TGTGCCAGCAGGGACAGGGTCACCTCCTATAATTCACCCCTCCACTTT. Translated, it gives CASRDRVTSYNSPLHF.

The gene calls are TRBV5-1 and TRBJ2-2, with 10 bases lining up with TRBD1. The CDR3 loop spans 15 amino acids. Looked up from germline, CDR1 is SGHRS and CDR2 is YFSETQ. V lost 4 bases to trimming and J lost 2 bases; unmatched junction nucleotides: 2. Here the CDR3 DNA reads TGCGCCAGCAGCGGGACAGGGGTCAACACCGGGGAGCTGTTTTTT. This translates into CASSGTGVNTGELFF.